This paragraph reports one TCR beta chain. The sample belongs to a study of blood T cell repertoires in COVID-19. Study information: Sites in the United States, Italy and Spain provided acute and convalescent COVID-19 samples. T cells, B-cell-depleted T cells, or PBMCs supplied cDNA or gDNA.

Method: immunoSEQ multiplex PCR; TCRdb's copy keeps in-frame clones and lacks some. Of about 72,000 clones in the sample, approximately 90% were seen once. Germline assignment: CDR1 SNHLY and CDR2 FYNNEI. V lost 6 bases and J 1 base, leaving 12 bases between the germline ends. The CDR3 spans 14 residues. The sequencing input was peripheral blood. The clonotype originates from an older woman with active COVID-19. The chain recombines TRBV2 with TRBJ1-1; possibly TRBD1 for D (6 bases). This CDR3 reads CASRGDIPNTEAFF. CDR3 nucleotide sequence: TGTGCCAGCAGGGGGGACATCCCGAACACTGAAGCTTTCTTT.